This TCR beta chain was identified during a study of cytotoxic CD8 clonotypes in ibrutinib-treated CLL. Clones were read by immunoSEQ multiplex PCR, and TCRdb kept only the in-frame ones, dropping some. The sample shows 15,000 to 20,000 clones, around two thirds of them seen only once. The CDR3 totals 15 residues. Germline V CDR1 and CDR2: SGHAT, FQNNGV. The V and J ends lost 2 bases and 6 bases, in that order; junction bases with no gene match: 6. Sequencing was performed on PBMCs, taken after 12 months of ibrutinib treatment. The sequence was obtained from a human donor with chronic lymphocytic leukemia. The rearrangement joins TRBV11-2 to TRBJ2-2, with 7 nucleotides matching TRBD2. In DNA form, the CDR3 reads TGTGCCAGCAGCTTAAATGGGGGGGAGGCCGGGGAGCTGTTTTTT. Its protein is CASSLNGGEAGELFF.